This TCR beta chain came from a study of T cell repertoires in cytomegalovirus infection. Study information: Indicated by public TCR beta signatures were CMV infection and matching HLA type.

TCRdb re-analysed the reads in MiXCR, keeping a single row per CDR3 protein. The sample lists some 920,000 distinct CDR3 sequences; less than 40% were seen once. This clonotype was seen more than once but under ten times. Its specificity is not known. The V and J ends lost 1 base and 7 bases respectively, with 13 bases between them. Per the germline V gene, CDR1 is MNHEY and CDR2 is SVGAGI. The CDR3 contains 14 residues. Study findings and constraints: Clonotype analysis showed dominance of the ex vivo response by HLA-C-restricted CMV-specific TCR beta clonotypes. Pooled public TCR beta family frequency picked out CMV carriers with the relevant HLA.

The clonotype comes from a human donor in good health (CMV status not recorded). Some clones in this sample may be carry-over from other donors' samples. The sample in question was cultured CD8+ T cells from PBMCs, obtained from culture after CMV antigen stimulation. The chain uses TRBV6-5 and TRBJ1-1; weak D call: TRBD1 (6 bases). CDR3 sequence: CASSYFTDRSEAFF. CDR3 nucleotides: TGTGCCAGCAGTTACTTCACCGACAGGAGTGAAGCTTTCTTT.